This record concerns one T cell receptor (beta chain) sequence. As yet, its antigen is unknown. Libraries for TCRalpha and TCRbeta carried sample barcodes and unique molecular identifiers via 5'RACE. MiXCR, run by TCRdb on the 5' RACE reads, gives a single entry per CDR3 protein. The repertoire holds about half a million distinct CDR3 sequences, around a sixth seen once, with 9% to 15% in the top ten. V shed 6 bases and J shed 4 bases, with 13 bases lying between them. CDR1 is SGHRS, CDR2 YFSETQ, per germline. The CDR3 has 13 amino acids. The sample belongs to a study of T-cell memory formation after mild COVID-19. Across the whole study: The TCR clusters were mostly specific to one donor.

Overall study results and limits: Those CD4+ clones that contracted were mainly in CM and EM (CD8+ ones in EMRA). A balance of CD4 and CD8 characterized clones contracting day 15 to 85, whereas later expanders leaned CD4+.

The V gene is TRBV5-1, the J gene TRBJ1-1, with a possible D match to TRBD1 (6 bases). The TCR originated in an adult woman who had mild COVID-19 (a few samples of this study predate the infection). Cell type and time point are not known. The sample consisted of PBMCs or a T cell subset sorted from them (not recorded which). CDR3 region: CASTRGGVTEAFF. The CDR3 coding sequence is TGCGCCAGCACCCGCGGGGGCGTCACTGAAGCTTTCTTT.